The next 14 T cell receptor beta chains were all read from a single sample in a study of shared clonotypes between healthy human individuals. The repertoire was sequenced with immunoSEQ multiplex PCR; TCRdb's copy has only in-frame clones and lacks some. The table has about 1.5 million clones, 96% seen once. What was sequenced was naive CD4+ T cells sorted from blood. Regarding subset: CD45RA+ positively selected. The receptors derive from a man aged 25-45 years in good health.

The chain couples TRBV6-5 to TRBJ2-5; D is unresolved. Germline CDR1 reads MNHEY; CDR2 reads SVGAGI. The CDR3 totals 14 residues. Between the trimmed V and J ends, which lost 5 bases and 5 bases, there was a span of 15 bases. CDR3 in amino acids: CASSPYNLAETQYF. CDR3 DNA: TGTGCCAGCAGTCCTTACAACTTGGCGGAGACCCAGTACTTC.

The chain recombines TRBV5-5 with TRBJ2-3, with a possible D match to TRBD1 (7 bases). The V gene lost 5 bases and the J gene lost 2 bases, with 18 bases spanning the gap. The germline gives CDR1 SGHKS, CDR2 YYEKEE (reference sequence). This CDR3 is built from 16 residues. The CDR3 bases are TGTGCCAGCAGGGGACTGAGGGACAGAAACACAGATACGCAGTATTTT. Its protein is CASRGLRDRNTDTQYF.

The gene calls are TRBV11-3 and TRBJ2-1, with 14 bases fitting TRBD2. The CDR3 totals 16 residues. The junction had 8 bases not matched to a gene; V was cut back by 4 bases and J by 9 bases. Per the germline V gene, CDR1 is SGHNT and CDR2 is YENEEA. CDR3 loop: CASSSRGTSGSAEQFF. As DNA, the CDR3 is TGTGCCAGCAGCTCGCGGGGGACTAGCGGGAGTGCTGAGCAGTTCTTC.

V gene TRBV6-1 combines with J gene TRBJ1-5; the D is unclear. This CDR3 contains 14 residues. Germline V gene data show CDR1 as MNHNS and CDR2 as SASEGT. Trimming shortened V by 4 bases and J by 6 bases, and 13 bases separated the two germline ends. The CDR3 protein is CASSGDILSQPQHF. The CDR3, as DNA: TGTGCCAGCAGTGGCGACATACTTTCTCAGCCCCAGCATTTT.

The genes are TRBV5-4 and TRBJ2-3, with 11 bases lining up with TRBD2. V lost 0 bases and J lost 0; bases outside the gene matches: 12. CDR1 and CDR2 from the germline V gene are SGHNT and YYREEE (reference sequence). The CDR3 length is 20 residues. CDR3 region: CASSLAGRLAGGDSTDTQYF. Written as DNA, the CDR3 is TGTGCCAGCAGCTTGGCCGGTCGCCTAGCGGGAGGCGATAGCACAGATACGCAGTATTTT.

This chain connects TRBV6-5 to TRBJ1-5, with 7 bases lining up with TRBD1. CDR1 MNHEY and CDR2 SVGAGI come from the germline V gene. The CDR3 loop spans 15 amino acids. V gave up 4 bases and J gave up 6 bases; unmatched junction bases: 9. For the CDR3, the DNA is TGTGCCAGCAGTTTACAGGGGATGTCAGGTCAGCCCCAGCATTTT. This codes for CASSLQGMSGQPQHF.

This sequence joins TRBV4-3 and TRBJ2-2, with unresolved D. V lost 4 bases to trimming and J lost 6 bases, with 15 bases between them. Germline loops: CDR1 LGHNA, CDR2 YSLEER. The CDR3 totals 15 residues. CDR3 nucleotide sequence: TGCGCCAGCAGCCGCGCCCTTGGATGGGCCGGGGAGCTGTTTTTT. Its protein is CASSRALGWAGELFF.

The J gene is TRBJ2-1, the V gene TRBV16, with D unclear. In germline, CDR1 is KGHSY, CDR2 FQNENV. The CDR3 is 20 residues long. Trimming took 4 bases from V and 7 from J, leaving 32 bases between them. The CDR3 DNA sequence: TGTGCCAGCAGCCTCTCGCCGGTCCCCGGGCGACTGGCCTTGGGAAATGAGCAGTTCTTC. It is translated as CASSLSPVPGRLALGNEQFF. Based on the CDR3 plus reference TRBV16 and TRBJ2-1, the full variable domain is GEEVAQTPKHLVRGEGQKAKLYCAPIKGHSYVFWYQQVLKNEFKFLISFQNENVFDETGMPKERFSAKCLPNSPCSLEIQATKLEDSAVYFCASSLSPVPGRLALGNEQFFGPGTRLTVL.

J is TRBJ1-2 and V is TRBV9; D unresolved. Germline CDR1 reads SGDLS; CDR2 reads YYNGEE. V was pared by 0 bases and J by 4 bases, with 10 bases between. The length of the CDR3 is 14 residues. The DNA of the CDR3 is TGTGCCAGCAGCGTAGGGAAGGGCTCCTATGGCTACACCTTC. Its translation: CASSVGKGSYGYTF.

The chain is built from TRBV9 and TRBJ2-7; D not resolved. Between the trimmed V and J ends, which lost 2 bases and 1 base, there was a span of 10 bases. The CDR3 is 14 residues long. CDR1 and CDR2 (germline): SGDLS, YYNGEE. The CDR3 loop is CASSVSAYSYEQYF. CDR3 DNA sequence: TGTGCCAGCAGCGTGTCAGCATATTCCTACGAGCAGTACTTC.

The count of this clone is one. This chain links TRBV28 with TRBJ2-2, with a possible D match to TRBD2 (6 bases). This CDR3 contains 13 residues. The V end was cut by 1 base, the J end by 13 bases, with 13 bases between. CDR1 and CDR2 (germline): MDHEN, SYDVKM. CDR3 nucleotide sequence: TGTGCCAGCAGTTTATTGCAGGCGGGATGGCTGTTTTTT. Its translation: CASSLLQAGWLFF.

The chain recombines TRBV4-1 with TRBJ1-1, with 9 bases identical to TRBD1. The junction had 5 bases not matched to a gene; V was cut back by 2 bases and J by 7 bases. The CDR3 is made up of 14 amino acids. Germline lookup yields CDR1 MGHRA and CDR2 YSYEKL. The CDR3 DNA sequence: TGCGCCAGCAGCCAACCAAACAGGGGGCGTGAAGCTTTCTTT. Translated: CASSQPNRGREAFF.

V and J are TRBV5-4 and TRBJ2-7; possibly TRBD2 for D (7 bases). From germline, CDR1 is SGHNT and CDR2 YYREEE (reference sequence). V was cut by 2 bases and J by 3 bases, with 15 bases left in between. The CDR3 runs to 15 residues. The CDR3 spells CASSLGGVGLYEQYF. CDR3 DNA: TGTGCCAGCAGCTTAGGGGGGGTAGGCCTCTACGAGCAGTACTTC.

The chain recombines TRBV10-1 with TRBJ1-3, with 7 bases fitting TRBD1. The CDR3 sequence is 18 residues long. V lost 6 bases to trimming and J lost 0 bases; unmatched junction nucleotides: 14. Germline V gene data show CDR1 as WNHNN and CDR2 as SYGVQD (reference sequence). For the CDR3, the DNA is TGCGCCAGCAGCGCCGAAAAACGGACAGGTAACTCTGGAAACACCATATATTTT. This encodes CASSAEKRTGNSGNTIYF.